Listed here are 11 T cell receptor beta chains from one sample, sequenced in a study of cytomegalovirus exposure and HLA in healthy donors (dated by TCRdb to the late 2010s). The library was generated by the immunoSEQ multiplex PCR assay. The multiplex PCR relied on a mix of 60 forward primers for TCR Vbeta segments and 13 reverse primers for TCR Jbeta segments. The clones in this table, taken by TCRdb from immuneACCESS, are in-frame only. Not every clone is retained; where verified, under half of the shortfall comes from an unresolved V gene, and the cause of the rest is unknown. The sample profile shows roughly 300,000 clones; about nine tenths of them were found once. 3.5% to 4% of the sample belongs to the ten largest clones. Specimen: PBMCs. The receptors come from a man in his forties in good health and CMV-seropositive.

CDR3 sequence (DNA): TGTGCCAGCAGTGAAGGCGGCCCACACACAGATACGCAGTATTTT. Translated, it gives CASSEGGPHTDTQYF. The rearrangement joins TRBV6-1 to TRBJ2-3, with D unclear. V lost 1 base to trimming and J lost 2 bases, with 10 bases between them. CDR3 length: 15 amino acids. The germline gives CDR1 MNHNS, CDR2 SASEGT.

The CDR3 nucleotides read TGTGCCAGCAGGGGGGGGCACATTGAAAAACTGTTTTTT. Its translation is CASRGGHIEKLFF. The chain joins TRBV7-9 to TRBJ1-4; a possible D gene is TRBD1 (6 bases). CDR3 length: 13 amino acids. V was clipped by 6 bases and J by 7 bases, with 12 bases between them. The germline gives CDR1 SEHNR, CDR2 FQNEAQ (reference sequence).

The chain joins TRBV2 to TRBJ1-1; D not certain. The CDR3 covers 12 residues. From germline, CDR1 is SNHLY and CDR2 FYNNEI. V gave up 4 bases and J gave up 2 bases, with 5 bases separating them. The CDR3 coding sequence is TGTGCCAGCAGTGGCGAAAACACTGAAGCTTTCTTT. This gives the protein CASSGENTEAFF.

The chain links TRBV7-2 to TRBJ2-2; no firm D call. Trimming stripped 5 bases from V and 1 base from J, with 8 bases between. The CDR3 runs 14 residues. Germline lookup yields CDR1 SGHTA and CDR2 FQGNSA. CDR3 protein: CASSEVGNTGELFF. The CDR3 DNA sequence: TGTGCCAGCAGCGAGGTGGGGAACACCGGGGAGCTGTTTTTT.

The chain joins TRBV7-9 to TRBJ2-7, with D possibly TRBD1 on 5 matching bases. Trimming removed 3 bases at V and 3 bases at J, with 15 bases between. Germline V CDR1 and CDR2: SEHNR, FQNEAQ (reference sequence). CDR3 length equals 15 residues. The CDR3 loop is CASSFYRGKVYEQYF. The CDR3 DNA is TGTGCCAGCAGCTTTTATAGGGGTAAGGTCTACGAGCAGTACTTC.

The gene calls are TRBV6-1 and TRBJ2-7; 9 positions agree with TRBD2. V gave up 8 bases and J gave up 5 bases; unmatched junction bases: 4. This CDR3 is 12 amino acids long. Germline V gene sequence: CDR1 MNHNS, CDR2 SASEGT. CDR3 loop: CASRKRGDEQYF. The DNA for the CDR3 is TGTGCCAGCCGCAAGCGGGGGGACGAGCAGTACTTC.

The gene calls are TRBV7-2 and TRBJ2-3, with 8 positions matching TRBD1. J lost 0 bases, V lost 3 bases, and 2 bases had no gene match. Germline-derived CDR1 and CDR2 are SGHTA and FQGNSA. This CDR3 contains 15 residues. CDR3 nucleotide sequence: TGTGCCAGCAGCTTCAGGGGGCTAAGCACAGATACGCAGTATTTT. Translation: CASSFRGLSTDTQYF.

This clone was seen only a few times. J is TRBJ1-1 and V is TRBV6-5, with D uncertain. The CDR3 consists of 13 residues. Trimming took off 1 base at V and 8 bases at J, with 11 bases between the two ends. Germline lookup yields CDR1 MNHEY and CDR2 SVGAGI. In DNA, the CDR3 is TGTGCCAGCAGTTACTGGCAGGCTAGCGAAGCTTTCTTT. It is translated as CASSYWQASEAFF.

This chain joins TRBV9 and TRBJ2-7; 8 nucleotides agree with TRBD1. In germline, CDR1 is SGDLS, CDR2 YYNGEE. V dropped 0 bases and J dropped 7; count of bases not matched to a gene: 6. The length of the CDR3 is 14 residues. In DNA, the CDR3 is TGTGCCAGCAGCGTAGATGTTGGGACAGGTGAGCAGTACTTC. This translates into CASSVDVGTGEQYF.

This clone was seen only a few times. CDR3 DNA: TGTGCCAGCAGTTACTCGGGGACAGGGAGTGAAAGTGCTTTCTTT. Protein product: CASSYSGTGSESAFF. The chain recombines TRBV6-5 with TRBJ1-1; TRBD1 aligns across 9 bases. The V segment lost 0 bases and the J segment 11 bases; nucleotides outside the gene matches: 10. Germline V gene sequence: CDR1 MNHEY, CDR2 SVGAGI. The CDR3 covers 15 residues.

The chain recombines TRBV4-3 with TRBJ1-1; 9 bases align to TRBD1. Trimming at V came to 0 bases and at J to 4 bases, leaving 3 bases not matched to a gene. Germline V gene lookup returns CDR1 LGHNA and CDR2 YSLEER. CDR3 length equals 15 residues. CDR3: CASSQELTGGTEAFF. The CDR3 DNA follows: TGCGCCAGCAGCCAAGAACTGACAGGGGGCACTGAAGCTTTCTTT.